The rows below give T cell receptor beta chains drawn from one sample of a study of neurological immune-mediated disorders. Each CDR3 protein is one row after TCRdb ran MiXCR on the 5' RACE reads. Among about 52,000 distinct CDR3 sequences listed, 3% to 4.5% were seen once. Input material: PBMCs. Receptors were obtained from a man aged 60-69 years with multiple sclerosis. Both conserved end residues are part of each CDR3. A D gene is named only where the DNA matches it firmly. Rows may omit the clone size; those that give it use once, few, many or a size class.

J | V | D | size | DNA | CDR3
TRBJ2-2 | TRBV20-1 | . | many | TGCAGTGCTAGAGTTAGGGCGACGGCCGGGGAGCTGTTTTTT | CSARVRATAGELFF
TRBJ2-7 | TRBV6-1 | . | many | TGTGCCAGCAGAGGGGGGCCTCCCTCCTACGAGCAGTACTTC | CASRGGPPSYEQYF
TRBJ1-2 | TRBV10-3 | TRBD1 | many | TGTGCCATCAGTGAGTCGGACAGGGCCGGCGGCTACACCTTC | CAISESDRAGGYTF
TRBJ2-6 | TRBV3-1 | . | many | TGTGCCAGCAGCCAAGGTGTCTCTGGGGCCAACGTCCTGACTTTC | CASSQGVSGANVLTF
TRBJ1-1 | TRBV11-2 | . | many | TGTGCCAGCAGCTTAGTCTTAGGGCAGTACCGCACTGAAGCTTTCTTT | CASSLVLGQYRTEAFF
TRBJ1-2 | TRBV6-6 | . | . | TGTGCCAGCAGTTATCGTCGCCTCCGGGACACGGCCTCGACTAACTATGGCTACACCTTC | CASSYRRLRDTASTNYGYTF
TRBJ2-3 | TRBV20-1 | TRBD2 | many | TGCAGTGCTACACAACTAGCGGGACGCACAGATACGCAGTATTTT | CSATQLAGRTDTQYF
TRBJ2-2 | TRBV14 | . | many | TGTGCCAGCAGCCCCTGGGGGAGCAGGGGGGACACCGGGGAGCTGTTTTTT | CASSPWGSRGDTGELFF
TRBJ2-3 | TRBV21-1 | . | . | TGTGCCAGCAAAGGCAGCACAGATACGCAGTATTTT | CASKGSTDTQYF
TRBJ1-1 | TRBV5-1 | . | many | TGCGCCAGCAGCTTGGCCAGAGAGGCAGACGAAGCTTTCTTT | CASSLAREADEAFF
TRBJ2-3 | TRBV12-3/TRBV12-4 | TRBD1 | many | TGTGCCAGCAGTTTTATAGGGGGCGCATCAGATACGCAGTATTTT | CASSFIGGASDTQYF
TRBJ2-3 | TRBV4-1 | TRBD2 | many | TGCGCCAGCAGCCAAACCGGACTAGCGGGAGGGACCACAGATACGCAGTATTTT | CASSQTGLAGGTTDTQYF
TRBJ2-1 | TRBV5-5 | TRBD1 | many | TGTGCCAGCAGCCAAACGGGACAGGCTTACAATGAGCAGTTCTTC | CASSQTGQAYNEQFF
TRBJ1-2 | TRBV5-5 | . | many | TGTGCCAGCAGCCCGTCAGGGGAAGGCTACACCTTC | CASSPSGEGYTF
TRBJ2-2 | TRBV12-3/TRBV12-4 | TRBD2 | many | TGTGCCAGCAGACGACTAGCGGGAGTGACCGGGGAGCTGTTTTTT | CASRRLAGVTGELFF
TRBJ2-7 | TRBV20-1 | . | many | TGCAGTGCTAGAGCGGATGAGCAGTACTTC | CSARADEQYF
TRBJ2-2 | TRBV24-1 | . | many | TGTGCCACCAGTGATTCTGGCAGGGGACACGGGGAGCTGTTTTTT | CATSDSGRGHGELFF
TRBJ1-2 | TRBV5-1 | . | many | TGCGCCAGCAGCTTCACAGGGCAAGAGGGCTACACCTTC | CASSFTGQEGYTF
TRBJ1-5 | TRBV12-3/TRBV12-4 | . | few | TGTGCCAGCAGGCAGGACCTCAATCAGCCCCAGCATTTT | CASRQDLNQPQHF
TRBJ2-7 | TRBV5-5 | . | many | TGTGCCAGCAGCTTCCGGGAAGCCTACGAGCAGTACTTC | CASSFREAYEQYF
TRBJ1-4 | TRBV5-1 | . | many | TGCGCCAGCAGCGGGTCAGGCAAACCCCCTGGGAATGAAAAACTGTTTTTT | CASSGSGKPPGNEKLFF
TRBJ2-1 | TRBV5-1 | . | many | TGCGCCAGCAGCTTGATGTCCTCCCGTGTTTTCGGCTCCTACAATGAGCAGTTCTTC | CASSLMSSRVFGSYNEQFF
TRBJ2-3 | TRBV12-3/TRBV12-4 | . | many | TGTGCCAGCAGTTTAGTTCGGCCGCAGTCTCACGAATATTTT | CASSLVRPQSHEYF
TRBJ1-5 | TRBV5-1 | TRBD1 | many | TGCGCCAGCAGCTCCGGACAGGGCCAGAATCAGCCCCAGCATTTT | CASSSGQGQNQPQHF
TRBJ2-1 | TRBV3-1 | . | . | TGTGCCAGTACCCGGGGGCCCACCGCCGGGAATGAGCAGTTCTTC | CASTRGPTAGNEQFF
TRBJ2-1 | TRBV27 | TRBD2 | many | TGTGCCAGCAGTTTAATAAGAAGGGCTAGCGGGAGTTGGAATGAGCAGTTCTTC | CASSLIRRASGSWNEQFF
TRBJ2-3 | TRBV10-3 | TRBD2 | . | TGTGCCATCATGGCTAGCGGGACCACAGATACGCAGTATTTT | CAIMASGTTDTQYF
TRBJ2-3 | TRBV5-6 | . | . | TGTGCCAGCAGCTTTGGCGGGGCCACAGATACGCAGTATTTT | CASSFGGATDTQYF
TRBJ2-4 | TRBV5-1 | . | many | TGCGCCAGCAGCTTAAACATAGGCGGGGTTGGACACATTCAGTACTTC | CASSLNIGGVGHIQYF
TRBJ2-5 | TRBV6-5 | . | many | TGTGCCAGCAGTGAACAGGGGTATAGCGGAGAGACCCAGTACTTC | CASSEQGYSGETQYF
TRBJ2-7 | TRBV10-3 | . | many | TGTGCCATCAGTTCCGGGTGGGAGCAGTACTTC | CAISSGWEQYF